A selection of T cell receptor beta chains follows, all from one sample in a study of CD8 T cells in ankylosing spondylitis. A single record per CDR3 protein comes from TCRdb applying MiXCR to the 5' RACE reads. The sample contains roughly 240,000 distinct CDR3 sequences, roughly 32% of which appear only once. The sample was blood, either unsorted or a sorted T cell fraction (not recorded which). The source is a male donor with ankylosing spondylitis or in good health (not recorded which). Both conserved end residues are part of each CDR3. The order of the fields is V gene, clone size, D gene, J gene, CDR3 protein, CDR3 DNA. D genes are given only for firm matches. Clone size is not always given. Where it is, it says once, few, many or a class for expanded clones.

>TRBV28|-|TRBD1|TRBJ2-5
CASSRDRTGETQYF
TGTGCCAGCAGTCGGGACAGGACAGGGGAGACCCAGTACTTC
>TRBV5-1|-|TRBD2|TRBJ2-3
CASSWTVLAGVTDTQYF
TGCGCCAGCAGCTGGACAGTACTAGCGGGGGTAACAGATACGCAGTATTTT
>TRBV24-1|few|-|TRBJ2-5
CATSDARGGEETQYF
TGTGCCACCAGTGACGCCAGGGGAGGGGAAGAGACCCAGTACTTC
>TRBV29-1|few|-|TRBJ2-7
CSVVSGQTYEQYF
TGCAGCGTTGTCTCTGGGCAGACCTACGAGCAGTACTTC
>TRBV24-1|-|-|TRBJ1-5
CATSATGSYQPQHF
TGTGCCACCAGTGCGACAGGCTCCTATCAGCCCCAGCATTTT
>TRBV20-1|-|TRBD2|TRBJ2-5
CSARGLAGGFSETQYF
TGCAGTGCTAGGGGACTAGCGGGGGGGTTTTCGGAGACCCAGTACTTC
>TRBV6-1|-|TRBD1|TRBJ2-7
CASGPRTGLRAQYF
TGTGCCAGCGGACCCAGGACAGGTCTCCGAGCGCAGTACTTC
>TRBV29-1|-|-|TRBJ2-1
CSTKGEGVNYNEQFF
TGCAGCACGAAAGGTGAGGGGGTGAACTACAATGAGCAGTTCTTC
>TRBV7-2|few|-|TRBJ2-3
CASSPGLSTDTQYF
TGTGCCAGCAGCCCGGGACTTAGCACAGATACGCAGTATTTT
>TRBV10-3|few|-|TRBJ2-5
CAISEFNSQETQYF
TGTGCCATCAGTGAGTTCAACAGCCAAGAGACCCAGTACTTC
>TRBV29-1|-|-|TRBJ2-2
CSVEVRIPGELFF
TGCAGCGTTGAAGTACGAATCCCCGGGGAGCTGTTTTTT
>TRBV28|-|-|TRBJ2-3
CASSNTATDTQYF
TGTGCCAGCAGTAACACAGCCACAGATACGCAGTATTTT
>TRBV20-1|-|-|TRBJ2-3
CSARGGTKSPGTDTQYF
TGCAGTGCTAGAGGAGGGACCAAGTCCCCTGGCACAGATACGCAGTATTTT